The 22 T cell receptor beta chains below all came from one sample that was sequenced in a study of blood T cell repertoires in COVID-19. The repertoire was sequenced with immunoSEQ multiplex PCR; TCRdb's copy has only in-frame clones and lacks some. The table includes fewer than 180,000 clones, approximately 86% detected once. Material for sequencing was peripheral blood. The receptors shown here come from a man between 65 and 79 years old with acute or convalescent COVID-19.

This chain links TRBV12-5 with TRBJ1-2; perhaps TRBD1 as D (5 bases). Germline CDR1 LGHNT, CDR2 FRNRAP. The V end was cut by 0 bases, the J end by 2 bases, with 13 bases between. This CDR3 has 16 amino acids. The CDR3 protein is CASGLVGGGTNYGYTF. The CDR3 DNA follows: TGTGCTAGTGGTTTGGTAGGCGGGGGGACCAACTATGGCTACACCTTC. Together with reference TRBV12-5 and TRBJ1-2, the CDR3 gives the full variable domain: DARVTQTPRHKVTEMGQEVTMRCQPILGHNTVFWYRQTMMQGLELLAYFRNRAPLDDSGMPKDRFSAEMPDATLATLKIQPSEPRDSAVYFCASGLVGGGTNYGYTFGSGTRLTVV.

The chain carries TRBV7-9 and TRBJ2-3; 12 bases are a match to TRBD2. Germline CDR1 reads SEHNR; CDR2 reads FQNEAQ (reference sequence). The trim removed 1 base at V and 7 bases at J, leaving 12 bases unmatched. The CDR3 consists of 18 residues. The CDR3 coding sequence is TGTGCCAGCAGCTTAGACCTAGCGGGAGGGCCTCACCTAAATACGCAGTATTTT. Translation: CASSLDLAGGPHLNTQYF.

This clone has a handful of counts. V gene TRBV28 combines with J gene TRBJ1-2; 10 nucleotides match TRBD1. The germline V gene has CDR1 MDHEN and CDR2 SYDVKM. V lost 5 bases, J lost 2 bases, and 5 bases stayed unmatched. The CDR3 has 15 amino acids. This CDR3 is CASSGRQGANYGYTF. CDR3 sequence (DNA): TGTGCCAGCAGTGGTAGACAGGGGGCAAACTATGGCTACACCTTC.

The chain is built from TRBV4-3 and TRBJ2-1; 7 bases are a match to TRBD2. The CDR3 extends over 14 amino acids. Unmatched junction bases numbered 4, after V lost 0 bases and J lost 8 bases. Germline assignment: CDR1 LGHNA and CDR2 YSLEER. CDR3 region: CASSQDRTRDEQFF. The CDR3 nucleotides read TGCGCCAGCAGCCAAGATAGGACTAGAGATGAGCAGTTCTTC.

The chain is built from TRBV2 and TRBJ2-6; 12 bases agree with TRBD1. The CDR3 is 16 amino acids. Trimming at V came to 6 bases and at J to 2 bases, leaving 2 bases not matched to a gene. The germline gives CDR1 SNHLY, CDR2 FYNNEI. The CDR3 protein is CASSRDRGPGANVLTF. The CDR3 bases are TGTGCCAGCAGCCGGGACAGGGGGCCTGGGGCCAACGTCCTGACTTTC.

This chain links TRBV24-1 with TRBJ1-4, with D perhaps TRBD1 (6 bases). Germline V lookup: CDR1 KGHDR, CDR2 SFDVKD. The CDR3 is 15 amino acids. The V and J ends lost 2 bases and 7 bases respectively, with 13 bases between them. The CDR3 sequence is CATSDSRGIGEKLFF. As DNA, the CDR3 is TGTGCCACCAGTGATTCCAGGGGAATTGGTGAAAAACTGTTTTTT.

The chain is built from TRBV7-3 and TRBJ2-3, with D perhaps matching TRBD2 (6 bases). The CDR3 runs to 16 residues. The V and J ends lost 0 bases and 4 bases respectively, with 14 bases between them. Per germline, CDR1 SGHTA and CDR2 FQGTGA. In DNA, the CDR3 is TGTGCCAGCAGCTTAACAGCGGAGGGAGGCGCAGATACGCAGTATTTT. Protein: CASSLTAEGGADTQYF.

J is TRBJ1-3 and V is TRBV4-3; D is ambiguous. The CDR3 runs 15 residues. Germline CDR1 and CDR2: LGHNA and YSLEER. Trimming took 0 bases from V and 0 from J, leaving 6 bases between them. The CDR3 region is CASSQEANSGNTIYF. The CDR3 DNA sequence: TGCGCCAGCAGCCAAGAGGCAAACTCTGGAAACACCATATATTTT.

The V gene is TRBV29-1, the J gene TRBJ2-1; D perhaps matches TRBD2 (6 bases). The germline CDR1 and CDR2 sequences are SQVTM and ANQGSEA. The CDR3 has 15 residues. V lost 0 bases and J 6 bases, leaving 15 bases between the germline ends. The chain's CDR3 is CSVEEGWGGRNEQFF. The CDR3 coding sequence is TGCAGCGTTGAAGAGGGGTGGGGAGGTCGCAATGAGCAGTTCTTC.

This rearrangement joins TRBV6-2 or TRBV6-3 to TRBJ2-7, with D tentatively TRBD2 (6 bases). Germline V lookup: CDR1 MNHEY, CDR2 SVGEGT. V was pared by 2 bases and J by 0 bases, with 17 bases between. The CDR3 has 17 amino acids. The CDR3 nucleotides read TGTGCCAGCAGTTACGAGGGAGGACTTTCGCGCTCCTACGAGCAGTACTTC. Amino acid sequence: CASSYEGGLSRSYEQYF.

V usage is TRBV19 and J usage is TRBJ2-3; possible D gene TRBD1, 6 bases. The germline CDR1 and CDR2 sequences are LNHDA and SQIVND (reference sequence). Deletions cut 6 bases from V and 3 bases from J, with 13 bases between. The CDR3 loop spans 14 amino acids. The CDR3 DNA sequence: TGTGCCAGTAGCCCAGGGGATAGGACAGATACGCAGTATTTT. Amino acids: CASSPGDRTDTQYF.

The V gene is TRBV5-1, the J gene TRBJ2-1; D might be TRBD2 (6 bases). Trimming cost V 6 bases and J 7 bases, with 20 bases left between them. The germline V gene has CDR1 SGHRS and CDR2 YFSETQ. This CDR3 is built from 15 residues. The CDR3 sequence: CASNKGSGRGNEQFF. CDR3 in DNA: TGCGCCAGCAATAAAGGGTCCGGGAGAGGAAATGAGCAGTTCTTC.

The chain employs TRBV29-1 and TRBJ1-3; 7 positions match TRBD1. The V and J ends lost 6 bases and 0 bases, in that order; junction bases with no gene match: 5. Looked up from germline, CDR1 is SQVTM and CDR2 is ANQGSEA. This CDR3 region has 14 residues. The CDR3 DNA is TGCAGCGTGTCGGGACAGCGCTCTGGAAACACCATATATTTT. Its translation: CSVSGQRSGNTIYF. The full variable domain, with the rest looked up from reference TRBV29-1 and TRBJ1-3, is SAVISQKPSRDICQRGTSLTIQCQVDSQVTMMFWYRQQPGQSLTLIATANQGSEATYESGFVIDKFPISRPNLTFSTLTVSNMSPEDSSIYLCSVSGQRSGNTIYFGEGSWLTVV.

The chain joins TRBV29-1 to TRBJ2-1, with a possible D match to TRBD2 (5 bases). CDR1 is SQVTM and CDR2 is ANQGSEA in the germline V gene. This CDR3 has 12 residues. V dropped 4 bases and J dropped 7 bases, with 11 bases sitting between them. The CDR3 protein is CSVGWRINEQFF. The DNA of the CDR3 is TGCAGCGTTGGTTGGAGGATTAATGAGCAGTTCTTC.

The rearrangement uses TRBV6-2 or TRBV6-3 and TRBJ2-1, with unresolved D. V shed 6 bases and J shed 8 bases, with 8 bases lying between them. The CDR3 loop spans 11 amino acids. Germline V gene lookup returns CDR1 MNHEY and CDR2 SVGEGT. The CDR3 DNA sequence: TGTGCCAGCAGCCCTCTAGATGAGCAGTTCTTC. It specifies CASSPLDEQFF.

J is TRBJ1-2 and V is TRBV28; no firm D call. Trimming took 1 base from V and 4 from J, leaving 4 bases between them. The germline gives CDR1 MDHEN, CDR2 SYDVKM. This CDR3 is 12 amino acids long. As DNA, the CDR3 is TGTGCCAGCAGTTTATCCCTCTATGGCTACACCTTC. Its translation: CASSLSLYGYTF.

V and J are TRBV3-1 (or the pseudogene TRBV3-2) and TRBJ2-7; no firm D call. V lost 5 bases, J lost 3 bases, and 11 bases lay in between. The germline V gene has CDR1 LGHDT and CDR2 YNNKEL (reference sequence). The CDR3 has 13 residues. This CDR3 is CASSYGPLYEQYF. The CDR3 nucleotides are TGTGCCAGCAGCTATGGGCCGCTCTACGAGCAGTACTTC.

By share, this clone counts as medium-sized. The chain uses TRBV27 and TRBJ2-7; D ambiguous. CDR1 is MNHEY, CDR2 SMNVEV, per germline (reference sequence). Between the trimmed V and J ends, which lost 1 base and 2 bases, there was a span of 9 bases. CDR3 length: 14 amino acids. CDR3 sequence (DNA): TGTGCCAGCAGTTTATACCCCGAGACCTACGAGCAGTACTTC. It specifies CASSLYPETYEQYF.

This chain links TRBV7-8 with TRBJ2-7; 10 nucleotides align to TRBD2. There are 15 residues in the CDR3. Germline V gene sequence: CDR1 SGHVS, CDR2 FQNEAQ. V lost 3 bases and J lost 2; bases outside the gene matches: 4. The CDR3, as DNA: TGTGCCAGCAGCTTTGGAGCGGGAGGGACCTACGAGCAGTACTTC. Translating it yields CASSFGAGGTYEQYF.

CDR3 protein: CASSDGAVYEQYF. The CDR3, as DNA: TGCGCCAGCAGTGATGGGGCCGTCTACGAGCAGTACTTC. V is TRBV10-1 and J is TRBJ2-7, with D perhaps matching TRBD1 (5 bases). This CDR3 contains 13 residues. Trimming stripped 3 bases from V and 3 bases from J, with 9 bases between. CDR1 is WNHNN and CDR2 is SYGVQD in the germline V gene (reference sequence).

The V and J genes are TRBV29-1 and TRBJ2-1; 7 bases are shared with TRBD2. The CDR3 runs to 14 residues. The junction had 3 bases not matched to a gene; V was cut back by 4 bases and J by 0 bases. Germline values: CDR1 SQVTM, CDR2 ANQGSEA. This chain's CDR3 is CSVVLAVSYNEQFF. DNA of the CDR3: TGCAGCGTTGTTCTAGCGGTCTCCTACAATGAGCAGTTCTTC.

This chain connects TRBV9 to TRBJ2-1; a weak D match, TRBD2 (5 bases). Trimming cost V 4 bases and J 6 bases, with 14 bases left between them. This CDR3 is built from 14 residues. Germline CDR1 reads SGDLS; CDR2 reads YYNGEE. CDR3 in DNA: TGTGCCAGCAGCCTCCCTGGTACTAGCAATGAGCAGTTCTTC. This translates into CASSLPGTSNEQFF.